This T cell receptor (beta chain) was captured in a study of T cells in Graves' hyperthyroidism and ophthalmopathy. RNA transcripts were the template for amplifying TCR beta CDR3 regions. With the HTBI primer set, the TCR CDR3 went through a first round of RT-PCR. MiXCR was run by TCRdb on the multiplex PCR reads, yielding one entry per CDR3 protein. Here the sample spans around 210,000 distinct CDR3 sequences, less than 20% being singletons. The CDR3 has 16 amino acids. The ends lost 1 base at V and 6 bases at J; junction bases unmatched: 7. The germline V gene has CDR1 SNHLY and CDR2 FYNNEI. The sequence derives from a woman aged 45-65 years with Graves' hyperthyroidism. Sequenced input: blood. V is TRBV2 and J is TRBJ2-5; TRBD2 aligns across 11 bases. DNA of the CDR3: TGTGCCAGCAGTGAAGGGCGACTAGCGGGAAGGAAGACCCAGTACTTC. It yields the protein CASSEGRLAGRKTQYF.